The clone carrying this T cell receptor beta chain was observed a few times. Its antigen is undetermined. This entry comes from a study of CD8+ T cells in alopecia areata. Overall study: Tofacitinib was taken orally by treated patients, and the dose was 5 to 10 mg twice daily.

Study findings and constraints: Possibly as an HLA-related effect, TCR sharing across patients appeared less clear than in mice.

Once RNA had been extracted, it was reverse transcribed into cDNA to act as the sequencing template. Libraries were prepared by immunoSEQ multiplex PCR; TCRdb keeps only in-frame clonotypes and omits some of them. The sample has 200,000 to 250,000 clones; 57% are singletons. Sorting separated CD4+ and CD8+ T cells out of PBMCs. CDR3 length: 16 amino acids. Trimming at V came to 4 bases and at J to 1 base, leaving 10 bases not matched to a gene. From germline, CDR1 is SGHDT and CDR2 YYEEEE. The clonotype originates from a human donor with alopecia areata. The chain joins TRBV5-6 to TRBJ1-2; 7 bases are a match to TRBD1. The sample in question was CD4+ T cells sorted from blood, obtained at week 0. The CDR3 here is CASSPFGDSGNYGYTF. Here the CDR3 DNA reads TGTGCCAGCAGCCCGTTTGGGGACAGCGGTAACTATGGCTACACCTTC.